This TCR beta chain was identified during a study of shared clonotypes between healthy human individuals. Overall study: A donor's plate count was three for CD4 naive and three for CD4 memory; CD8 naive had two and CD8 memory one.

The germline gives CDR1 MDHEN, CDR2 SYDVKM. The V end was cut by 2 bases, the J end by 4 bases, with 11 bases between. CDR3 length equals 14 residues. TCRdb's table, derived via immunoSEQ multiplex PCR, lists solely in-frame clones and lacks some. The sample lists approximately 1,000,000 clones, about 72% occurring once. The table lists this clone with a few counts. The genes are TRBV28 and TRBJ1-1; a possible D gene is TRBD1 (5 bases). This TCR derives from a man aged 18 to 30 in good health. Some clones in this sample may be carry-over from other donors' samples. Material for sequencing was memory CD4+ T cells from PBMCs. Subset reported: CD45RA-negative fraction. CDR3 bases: TGTGCCAGCAGTTTAGGTCCCAGGGCCACTGAAGCTTTCTTT. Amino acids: CASSLGPRATEAFF.